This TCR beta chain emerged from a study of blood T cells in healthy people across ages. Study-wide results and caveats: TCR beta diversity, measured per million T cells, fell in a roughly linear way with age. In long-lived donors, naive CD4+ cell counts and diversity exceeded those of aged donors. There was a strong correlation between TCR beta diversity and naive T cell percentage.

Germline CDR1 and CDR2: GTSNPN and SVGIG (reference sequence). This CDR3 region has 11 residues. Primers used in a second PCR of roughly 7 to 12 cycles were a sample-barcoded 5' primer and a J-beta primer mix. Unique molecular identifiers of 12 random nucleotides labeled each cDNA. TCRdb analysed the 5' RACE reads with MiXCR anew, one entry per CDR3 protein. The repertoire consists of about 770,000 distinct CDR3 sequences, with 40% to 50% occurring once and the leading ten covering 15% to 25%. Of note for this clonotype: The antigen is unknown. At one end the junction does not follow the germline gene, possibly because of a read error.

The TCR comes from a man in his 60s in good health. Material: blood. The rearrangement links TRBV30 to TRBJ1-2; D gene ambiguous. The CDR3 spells CAGSVPGGYTF. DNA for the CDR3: TGTGCCGGGAGTGTACCGGGGGGCTACACCTTC.